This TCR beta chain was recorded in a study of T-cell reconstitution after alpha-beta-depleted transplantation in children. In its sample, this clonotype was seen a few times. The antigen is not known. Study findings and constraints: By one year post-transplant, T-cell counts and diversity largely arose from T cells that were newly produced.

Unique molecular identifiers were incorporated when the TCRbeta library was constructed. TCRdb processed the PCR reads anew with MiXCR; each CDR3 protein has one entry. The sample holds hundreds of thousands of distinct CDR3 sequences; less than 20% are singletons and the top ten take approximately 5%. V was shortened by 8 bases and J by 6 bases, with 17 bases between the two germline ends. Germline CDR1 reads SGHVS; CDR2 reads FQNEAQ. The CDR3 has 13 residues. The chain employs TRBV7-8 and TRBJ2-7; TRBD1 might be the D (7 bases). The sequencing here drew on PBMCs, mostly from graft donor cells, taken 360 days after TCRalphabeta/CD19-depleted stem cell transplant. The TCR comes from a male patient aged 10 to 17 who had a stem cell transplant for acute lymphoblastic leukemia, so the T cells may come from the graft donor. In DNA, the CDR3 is TGTGCCAGCCGGACAGGAGGGGACCTCGAGCAGTACTTC. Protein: CASRTGGDLEQYF.